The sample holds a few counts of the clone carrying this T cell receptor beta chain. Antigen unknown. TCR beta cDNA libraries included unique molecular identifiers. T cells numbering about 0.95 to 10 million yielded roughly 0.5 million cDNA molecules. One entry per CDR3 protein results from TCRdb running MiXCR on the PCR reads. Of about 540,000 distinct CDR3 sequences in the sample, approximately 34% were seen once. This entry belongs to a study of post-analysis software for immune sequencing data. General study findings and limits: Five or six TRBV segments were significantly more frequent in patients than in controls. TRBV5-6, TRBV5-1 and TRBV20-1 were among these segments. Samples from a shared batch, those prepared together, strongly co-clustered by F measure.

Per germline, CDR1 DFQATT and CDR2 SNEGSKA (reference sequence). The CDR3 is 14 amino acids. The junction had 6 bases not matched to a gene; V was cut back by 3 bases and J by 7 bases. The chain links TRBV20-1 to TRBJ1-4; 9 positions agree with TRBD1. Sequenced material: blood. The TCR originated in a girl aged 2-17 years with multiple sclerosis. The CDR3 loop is CSAREGQGGEKLFF. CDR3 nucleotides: TGCAGTGCTAGGGAGGGACAGGGAGGTGAAAAACTGTTTTTT.